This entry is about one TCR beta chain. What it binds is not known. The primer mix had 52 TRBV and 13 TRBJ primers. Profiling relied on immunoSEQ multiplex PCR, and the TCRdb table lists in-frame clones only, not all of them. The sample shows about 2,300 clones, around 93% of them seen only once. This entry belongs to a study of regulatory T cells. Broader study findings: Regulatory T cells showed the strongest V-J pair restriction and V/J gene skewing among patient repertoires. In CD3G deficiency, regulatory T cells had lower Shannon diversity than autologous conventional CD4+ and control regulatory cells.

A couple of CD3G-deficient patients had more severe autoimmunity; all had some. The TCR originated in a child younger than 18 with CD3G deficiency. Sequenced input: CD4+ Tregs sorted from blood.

In DNA, the CDR3 is TGTGCCACCAAAGGACGGATTAACACTGAAGCTTTCTTT. It encodes CATKGRINTEAFF. The J gene is TRBJ1-1, the V gene TRBV10-3; no clear D. The CDR3 sequence is 13 residues long. The ends were cut back, 10 bases at V and 2 bases at J, with 14 bases in the middle. CDR1 is ENHRY, CDR2 SYGVKD, per germline.